This T cell receptor beta chain was profiled in a study of shared clonotypes between healthy human individuals. For the study at large: Researchers assigned three CD4 naive, three CD4 memory, two CD8 naive and one CD8 memory plate to each donor.

Generated by immunoSEQ multiplex PCR, the TCRdb table keeps only in-frame clones and is missing some. The table has roughly 1 million clones, about 75% seen once; the top ten hold about 1.4%. CD45RA+ naive and CD45RA-negative memory subsets were separated from CD4+ cells. This receptor was obtained from a man between 18 and 35 years old in good health. The sample was memory CD4+ T cells sorted from blood. Indicated subset: CD45RA-negative fraction.

This CDR3 reads CASSLQGTTNYGYTF. The CDR3 DNA reads as TGTGCCAGCAGCCTACAGGGGACAACTAACTATGGCTACACCTTC. The V gene is TRBV5-5, the J gene TRBJ1-2, with 7 bases that match TRBD1. Per germline, CDR1 SGHKS and CDR2 YYEKEE (reference sequence). The CDR3 has 15 residues. V was pared by 4 bases and J by 0 bases, with 6 bases of the junction left unmatched.